This TCR beta chain was found in a study of low-dose radiotherapy and immunotherapy resistance in tumors. Background on the study: It was every two weeks, one day before radiation and immunotherapy, that intravenous cyclophosphamide 200 mg/m2 was given.

TRAV- and TRBV-specific primers were used for first-strand cDNA, which covered alpha and beta chains. Amplification, which lasted around 21 PCR cycles, used a constant-region primer and V-primer adapter to amplify TCRs. MiXCR, run by TCRdb on the reads, gives a single entry per CDR3 protein. In the table there are roughly 60,000 distinct CDR3 sequences, less than 25% of which are singletons. Regarding time point: before trial treatment. Each donor was administered nivolumab, ipilimumab, aspirin, low-dose cyclophosphamide and low-dose radiotherapy. This clonotype was detected ten times or more. V shed 1 base and J shed 4 bases, with 14 bases lying between them. The CDR3 runs 16 residues. The V gene's germline CDR1 is MDHEN and CDR2 SYDVKM.

The rearrangement joins TRBV28 to TRBJ2-1, with D possibly called TRBD1 or TRBD2 (7 bases each). The sample in question was PBMCs, obtained before treatment. The clonotype comes from a male donor with prostate cancer. The CDR3 coding sequence is TGTGCCAGCAGTTTATTTTCAGGGGGAGGGTACAATGAGCAGTTCTTC. It encodes CASSLFSGGGYNEQFF.